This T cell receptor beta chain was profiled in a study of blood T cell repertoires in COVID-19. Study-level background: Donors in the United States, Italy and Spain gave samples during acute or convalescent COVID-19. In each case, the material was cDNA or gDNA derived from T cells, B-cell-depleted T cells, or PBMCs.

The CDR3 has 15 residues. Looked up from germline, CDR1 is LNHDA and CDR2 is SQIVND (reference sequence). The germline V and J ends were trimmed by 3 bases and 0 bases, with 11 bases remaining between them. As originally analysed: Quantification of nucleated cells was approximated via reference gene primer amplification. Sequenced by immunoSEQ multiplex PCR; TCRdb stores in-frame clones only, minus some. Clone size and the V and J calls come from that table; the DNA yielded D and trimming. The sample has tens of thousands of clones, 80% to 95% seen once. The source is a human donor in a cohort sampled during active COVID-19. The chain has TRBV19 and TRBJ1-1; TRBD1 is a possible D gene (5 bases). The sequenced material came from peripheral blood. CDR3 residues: CASSIWGEMNTEAFF. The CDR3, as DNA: TGTGCCAGTAGTATTTGGGGGGAAATGAACACTGAAGCTTTCTTT.